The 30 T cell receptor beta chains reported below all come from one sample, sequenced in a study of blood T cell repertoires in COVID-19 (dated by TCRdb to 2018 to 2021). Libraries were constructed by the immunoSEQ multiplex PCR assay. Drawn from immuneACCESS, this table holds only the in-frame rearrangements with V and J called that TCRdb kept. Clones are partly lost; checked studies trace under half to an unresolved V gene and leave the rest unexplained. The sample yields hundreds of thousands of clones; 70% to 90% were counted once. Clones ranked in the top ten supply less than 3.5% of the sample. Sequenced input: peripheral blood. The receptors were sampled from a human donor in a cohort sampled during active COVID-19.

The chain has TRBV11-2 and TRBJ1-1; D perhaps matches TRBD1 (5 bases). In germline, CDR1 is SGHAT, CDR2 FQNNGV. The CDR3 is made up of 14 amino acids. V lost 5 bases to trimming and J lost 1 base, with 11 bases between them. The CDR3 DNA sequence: TGTGCCAGCAGCCCAGGGTACCAGAACACTGAAGCTTTCTTT. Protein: CASSPGYQNTEAFF.

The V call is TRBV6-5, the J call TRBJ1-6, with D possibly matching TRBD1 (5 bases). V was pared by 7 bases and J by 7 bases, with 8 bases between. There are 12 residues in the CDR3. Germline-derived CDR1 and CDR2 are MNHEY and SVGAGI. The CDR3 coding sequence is TGTGCCAGCATGGCAGGGAATTCACCCCTCCACTTT. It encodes CASMAGNSPLHF.

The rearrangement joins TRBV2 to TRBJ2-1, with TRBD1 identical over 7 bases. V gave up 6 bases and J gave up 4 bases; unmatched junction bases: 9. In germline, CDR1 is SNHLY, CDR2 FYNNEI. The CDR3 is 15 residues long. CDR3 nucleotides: TGTGCCAGCAGCCAAGACAGGGATGGGTACAATGAGCAGTTCTTC. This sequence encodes CASSQDRDGYNEQFF.

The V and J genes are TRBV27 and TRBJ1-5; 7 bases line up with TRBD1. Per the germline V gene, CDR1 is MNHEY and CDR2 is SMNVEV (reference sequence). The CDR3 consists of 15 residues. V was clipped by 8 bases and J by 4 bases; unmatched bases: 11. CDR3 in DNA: TGTGCCAGCGGAGGTCGACAGGGCGCAAATCAGCCCCAGCATTTT. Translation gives CASGGRQGANQPQHF.

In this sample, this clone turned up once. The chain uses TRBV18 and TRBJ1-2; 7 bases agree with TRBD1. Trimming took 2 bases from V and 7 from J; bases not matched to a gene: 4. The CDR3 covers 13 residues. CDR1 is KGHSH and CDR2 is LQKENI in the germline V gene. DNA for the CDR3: TGTGCCAGCTCACCAGAGGGGGCAGGTGGCTACACCTTC. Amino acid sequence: CASSPEGAGGYTF.

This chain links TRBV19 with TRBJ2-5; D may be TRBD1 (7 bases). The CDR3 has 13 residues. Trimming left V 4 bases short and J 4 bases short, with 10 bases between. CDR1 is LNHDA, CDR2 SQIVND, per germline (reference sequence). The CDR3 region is CASSSQGGETQYF. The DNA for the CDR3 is TGTGCCAGTAGTAGCCAGGGGGGAGAGACCCAGTACTTC. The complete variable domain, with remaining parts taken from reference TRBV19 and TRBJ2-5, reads DGGITQSPKYLFRKEGQNVTLSCEQNLNHDAMYWYRQDPGQGLRLIYYSQIVNDFQKGDIAEGYSVSREKKESFPLTVTSAQKNPTAFYLCASSSQGGETQYFGPGTRLLVL.

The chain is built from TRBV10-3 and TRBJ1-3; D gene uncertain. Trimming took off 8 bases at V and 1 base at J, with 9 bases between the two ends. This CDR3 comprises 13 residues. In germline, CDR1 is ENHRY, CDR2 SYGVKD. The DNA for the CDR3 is TGTGCCATCCTATCGAGTTCTGGAAACACCATATATTTT. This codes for CAILSSSGNTIYF.

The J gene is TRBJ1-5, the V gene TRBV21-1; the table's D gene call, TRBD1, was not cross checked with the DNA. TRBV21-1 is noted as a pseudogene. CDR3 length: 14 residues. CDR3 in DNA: TGTGCCACTTACAGGGGCTGTAGCAATCAGCCCCAGCATTTT. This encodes CATYRGCSNQPQHF.

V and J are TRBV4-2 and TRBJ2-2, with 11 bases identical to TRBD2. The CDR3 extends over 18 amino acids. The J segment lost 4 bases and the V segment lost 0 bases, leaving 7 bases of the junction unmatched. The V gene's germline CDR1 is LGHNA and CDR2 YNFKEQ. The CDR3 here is CASSQESRLAGSTGELFF. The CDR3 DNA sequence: TGTGCCAGCAGCCAAGAGTCAAGACTAGCGGGAAGCACCGGGGAGCTGTTTTTT.

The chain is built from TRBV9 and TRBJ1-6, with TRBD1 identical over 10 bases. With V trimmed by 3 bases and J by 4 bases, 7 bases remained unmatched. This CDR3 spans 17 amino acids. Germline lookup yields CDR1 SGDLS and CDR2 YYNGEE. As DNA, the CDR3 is TGTGCCAGCAGCGCGGGCCGGGACAGGGGTTATAATTCACCCCTCCACTTT. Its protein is CASSAGRDRGYNSPLHF.

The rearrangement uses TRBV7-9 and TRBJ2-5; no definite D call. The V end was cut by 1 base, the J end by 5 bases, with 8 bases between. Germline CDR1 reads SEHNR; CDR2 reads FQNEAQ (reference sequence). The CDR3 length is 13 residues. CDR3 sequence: CASSLDPVETQYF. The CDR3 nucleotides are TGTGCCAGCAGCTTAGATCCCGTGGAGACCCAGTACTTC.

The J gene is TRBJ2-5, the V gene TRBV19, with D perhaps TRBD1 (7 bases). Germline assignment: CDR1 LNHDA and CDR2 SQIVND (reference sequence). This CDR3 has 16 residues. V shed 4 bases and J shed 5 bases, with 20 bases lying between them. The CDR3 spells CASSSGEAGGQETQYF. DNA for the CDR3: TGTGCCAGTAGTAGTGGGGAGGCAGGGGGACAGGAGACCCAGTACTTC.

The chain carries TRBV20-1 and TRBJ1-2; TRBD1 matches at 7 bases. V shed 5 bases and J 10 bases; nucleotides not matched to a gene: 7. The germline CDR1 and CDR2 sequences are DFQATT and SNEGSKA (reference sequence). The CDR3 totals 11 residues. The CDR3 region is CSAPGTVDYTF. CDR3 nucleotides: TGCAGTGCTCCCGGGACAGTCGACTACACCTTC.

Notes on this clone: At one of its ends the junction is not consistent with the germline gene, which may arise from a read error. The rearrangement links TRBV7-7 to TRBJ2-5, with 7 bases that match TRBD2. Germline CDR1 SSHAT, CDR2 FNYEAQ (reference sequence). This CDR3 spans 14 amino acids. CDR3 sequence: CASSLTSVYETQYF. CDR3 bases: TGTGCTAGCAGCTTAACTAGCGTTTATGAGACCCAGTACTTC.

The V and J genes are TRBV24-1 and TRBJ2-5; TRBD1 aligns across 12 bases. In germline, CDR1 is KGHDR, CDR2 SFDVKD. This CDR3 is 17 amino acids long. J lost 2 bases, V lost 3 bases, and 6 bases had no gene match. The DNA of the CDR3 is TGTGCCACCAGTGATCCCGGGACAGGGGGCGGTCAAGAGACCCAGTACTTC. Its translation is CATSDPGTGGGQETQYF.

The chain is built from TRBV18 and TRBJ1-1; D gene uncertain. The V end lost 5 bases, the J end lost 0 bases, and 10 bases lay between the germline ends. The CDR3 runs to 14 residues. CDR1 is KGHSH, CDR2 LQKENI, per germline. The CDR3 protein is CASSAGPMNTEAFF. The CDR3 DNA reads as TGTGCCAGCTCAGCAGGTCCTATGAACACTGAAGCTTTCTTT.

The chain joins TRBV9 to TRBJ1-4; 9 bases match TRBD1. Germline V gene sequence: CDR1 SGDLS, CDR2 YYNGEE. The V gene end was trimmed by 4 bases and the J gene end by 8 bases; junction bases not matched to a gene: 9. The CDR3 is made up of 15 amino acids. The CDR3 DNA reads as TGTGCCAGCAGCCTGACCGGGACAGGGCTCGAAAAACTGTTTTTT. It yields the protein CASSLTGTGLEKLFF.

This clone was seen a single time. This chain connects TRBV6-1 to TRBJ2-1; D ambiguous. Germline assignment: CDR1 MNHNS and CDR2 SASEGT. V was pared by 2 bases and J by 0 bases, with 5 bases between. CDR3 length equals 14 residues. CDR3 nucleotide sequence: TGTGCCAGCAGTGAATCGAGCTCCTACAATGAGCAGTTCTTC. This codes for CASSESSSYNEQFF.

This CDR3 is CSASSDASPSRNGYTF. The CDR3 DNA reads TGCAGTGCTAGTAGTGACGCGAGCCCTTCTAGGAATGGCTACACCTTC. J is TRBJ1-2 and V is TRBV20-1, with D unclear. This CDR3 contains 16 residues. V dropped 3 bases and J dropped 6 bases, with 23 bases sitting between them. CDR1 DFQATT and CDR2 SNEGSKA come from the germline V gene (reference sequence).

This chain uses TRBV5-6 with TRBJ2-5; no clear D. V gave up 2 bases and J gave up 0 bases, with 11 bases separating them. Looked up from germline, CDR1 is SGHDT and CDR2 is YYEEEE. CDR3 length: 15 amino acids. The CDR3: CASSFVGDDQETQYF. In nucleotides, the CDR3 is TGTGCCAGCAGCTTTGTCGGAGACGACCAAGAGACCCAGTACTTC.

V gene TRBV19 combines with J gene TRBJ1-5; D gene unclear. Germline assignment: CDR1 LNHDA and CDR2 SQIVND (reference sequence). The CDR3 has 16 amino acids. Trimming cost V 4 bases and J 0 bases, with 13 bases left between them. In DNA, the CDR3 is TGTGCCAGTAGTACGGAGAGGGCCGATAGCAATCAGCCCCAGCATTTT. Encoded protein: CASSTERADSNQPQHF.

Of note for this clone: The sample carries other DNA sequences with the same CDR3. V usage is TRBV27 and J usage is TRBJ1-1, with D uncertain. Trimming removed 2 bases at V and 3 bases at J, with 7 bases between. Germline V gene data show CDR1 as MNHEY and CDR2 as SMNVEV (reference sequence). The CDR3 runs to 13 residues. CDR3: CASSLGPYTEAFF. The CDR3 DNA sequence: TGTGCCAGCAGTTTAGGGCCCTACACTGAAGCTTTCTTT.

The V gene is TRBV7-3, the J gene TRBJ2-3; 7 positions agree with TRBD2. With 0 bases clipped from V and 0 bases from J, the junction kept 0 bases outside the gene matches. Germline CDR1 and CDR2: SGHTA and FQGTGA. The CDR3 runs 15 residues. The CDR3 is CASSLTAGSTDTQYF. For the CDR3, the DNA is TGTGCCAGCAGCTTAACAGCGGGGAGCACAGATACGCAGTATTTT. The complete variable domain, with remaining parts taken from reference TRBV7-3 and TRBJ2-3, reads GAGVSQTPSNKVTEKGKYVELRCDPISGHTALYWYRQSLGQGPEFLIYFQGTGAADDSGLPNDRFFAVRPEGSVSTLKIQRTERGDSAVYLCASSLTAGSTDTQYFGPGTRLTVL.

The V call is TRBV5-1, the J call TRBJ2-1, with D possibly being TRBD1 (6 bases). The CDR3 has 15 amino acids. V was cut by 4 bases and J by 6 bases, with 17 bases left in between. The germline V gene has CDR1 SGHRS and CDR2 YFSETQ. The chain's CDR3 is CASSPGTTPINEQFF. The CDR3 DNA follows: TGCGCCAGCAGCCCGGGGACAACCCCGATCAATGAGCAGTTCTTC.

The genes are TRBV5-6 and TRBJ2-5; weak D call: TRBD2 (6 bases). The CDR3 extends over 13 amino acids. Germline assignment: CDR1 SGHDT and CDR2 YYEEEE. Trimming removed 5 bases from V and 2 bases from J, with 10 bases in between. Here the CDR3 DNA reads TGTGCCAGCAGACGGGACTTGCAAGAGACCCAGTACTTC. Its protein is CASRRDLQETQYF.

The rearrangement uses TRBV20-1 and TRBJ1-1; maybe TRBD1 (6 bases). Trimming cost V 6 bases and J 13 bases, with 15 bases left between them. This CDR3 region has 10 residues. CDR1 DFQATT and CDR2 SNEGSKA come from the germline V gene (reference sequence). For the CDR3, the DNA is TGCAGTGCGAAATCAGACAGGTTTTTCTTT. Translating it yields CSAKSDRFFF.

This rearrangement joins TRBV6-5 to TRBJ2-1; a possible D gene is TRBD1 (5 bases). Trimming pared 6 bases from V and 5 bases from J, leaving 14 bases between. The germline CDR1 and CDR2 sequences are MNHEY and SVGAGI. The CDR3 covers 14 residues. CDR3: CASRLRREDNEQFF. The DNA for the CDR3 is TGTGCCAGCAGACTACGCAGGGAAGACAATGAGCAGTTCTTC.

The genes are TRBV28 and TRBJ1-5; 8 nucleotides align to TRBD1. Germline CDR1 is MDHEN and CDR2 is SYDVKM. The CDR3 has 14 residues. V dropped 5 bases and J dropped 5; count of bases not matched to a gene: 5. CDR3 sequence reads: CASSTQGAYQPQHF. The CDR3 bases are TGTGCCAGCAGTACCCAGGGGGCGTATCAGCCCCAGCATTTT.

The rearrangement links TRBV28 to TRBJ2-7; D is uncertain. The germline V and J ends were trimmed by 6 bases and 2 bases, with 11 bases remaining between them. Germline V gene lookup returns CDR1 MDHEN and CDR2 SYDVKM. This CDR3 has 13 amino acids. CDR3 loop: CASRFKFTYEQYF. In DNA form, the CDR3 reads TGTGCCAGCAGATTTAAATTTACCTACGAGCAGTACTTC.

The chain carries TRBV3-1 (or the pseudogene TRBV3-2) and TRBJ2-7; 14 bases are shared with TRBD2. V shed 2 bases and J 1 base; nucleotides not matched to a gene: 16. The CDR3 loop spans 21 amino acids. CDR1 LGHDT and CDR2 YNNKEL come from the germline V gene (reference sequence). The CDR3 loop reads CASSQRRGLAGEVRSSYEQYF. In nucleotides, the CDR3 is TGTGCCAGCAGCCAAAGGAGGGGACTAGCGGGAGAAGTTCGCAGTTCCTACGAGCAGTACTTC.